These 29 T cell receptor beta chains came from one sample sequenced in a study of shared clonotypes between healthy human individuals. Profiled with immunoSEQ multiplex PCR; TCRdb holds only in-frame clones, not every one. The profile covers under 1,100,000 clones, with about 84% appearing a single time and 0.5% to 0.65% taken by the ten largest. The sequenced material came from memory CD4+ T cells from PBMCs. As for subset: CD45RA-negative fraction. The receptors shown here come from a man aged 18 to 30 in good health. Some clones in this sample may be carry-over from other donors' samples.

This clone came up a few times. A single base separates this from a much larger clone, so it may be a read error. The chain recombines TRBV2 with TRBJ2-2; D gene ambiguous. The CDR3 contains 12 residues. The V gene lost 5 bases and the J gene lost 3 bases, with 4 bases spanning the gap. Germline V gives CDR1 SNHLY, CDR2 FYNNEI. This CDR3 reads CASSLDTGELFF. CDR3 nucleotide sequence: TGTGCCAGCAGTTTAGACACCGGGGAGCTGTTTTTT.

This clone was recorded at least ten times. The rearrangement joins TRBV27 to TRBJ2-7; 7 nucleotides match TRBD1. CDR1 and CDR2 from the germline V gene are MNHEY and SMNVEV (reference sequence). The CDR3 consists of 13 residues. V gave up 8 bases and J gave up 3 bases; unmatched junction bases: 7. This CDR3 reads CASRRDSYYEQYF. CDR3 nucleotide sequence: TGTGCCAGCCGCCGGGACAGCTACTACGAGCAGTACTTC.

This clone has a single count. This chain connects TRBV6-1 to TRBJ2-2; 10 nucleotides align to TRBD1. The ends lost 6 bases at V and 5 bases at J; junction bases unmatched: 6. CDR1 is MNHNS and CDR2 is SASEGT in the germline V gene. The CDR3 contains 15 residues. The CDR3 loop is CASRRGTGDTGELFF. DNA for the CDR3: TGTGCCAGCAGGAGAGGGACAGGGGATACCGGGGAGCTGTTTTTT.

The chain carries TRBV14 and TRBJ2-1; D remains ambiguous. Per germline, CDR1 SGHDN and CDR2 FVKESK. CDR3 length equals 14 residues. Trimming pared 1 base from V and 6 bases from J, leaving 10 bases between. The CDR3 loop is CASSQVSSTNEQFF. The CDR3 bases are TGTGCCAGCAGCCAAGTCAGTAGCACCAATGAGCAGTTCTTC.

The chain couples TRBV6-6 to TRBJ1-5; 7 positions match TRBD1. Germline CDR1 is MNHNY and CDR2 is SVGAGI (reference sequence). This CDR3 comprises 15 residues. Trimming at V came to 2 bases and at J to 3 bases, leaving 4 bases not matched to a gene. The CDR3 spells CASSYPTGVNQPQHF. The CDR3 DNA is TGTGCCAGCAGTTACCCAACAGGGGTCAATCAGCCCCAGCATTTT.

On this clone itself: Other DNA sequences within the sample encode an identical CDR3. V gene TRBV18 combines with J gene TRBJ2-5; a weak D match, TRBD1 (5 bases). V was trimmed by 0 bases and J by 3 bases, leaving 11 bases between them. The CDR3 totals 15 residues. CDR1 and CDR2 (germline): KGHSH, LQKENI. CDR3 loop: CASSPPAGIEETQYF. DNA of the CDR3: TGTGCCAGCTCACCACCAGCAGGGATAGAAGAGACCCAGTACTTC.

The genes are TRBV11-2 and TRBJ1-4; D may be TRBD1 (5 bases). The CDR3 consists of 14 residues. The ends were cut back, 0 bases at V and 8 bases at J, with 10 bases in the middle. Germline V CDR1 and CDR2: SGHAT, FQNNGV. CDR3 nucleotides: TGTGCCAGCAGCTTAGACAGGGATATAGAAAAACTGTTTTTT. Translation gives CASSLDRDIEKLFF.

The V call is TRBV7-2, the J call TRBJ2-7; no clear D gene. The germline V and J ends were trimmed by 2 bases and 0 bases, with 14 bases remaining between them. Looked up from germline, CDR1 is SGHTA and CDR2 is FQGNSA. The CDR3 is 16 residues long. CDR3 nucleotides: TGTGCCAGCAGCTTATTCCATCACTCCCTCTCCTACGAGCAGTACTTC. The encoded protein is CASSLFHHSLSYEQYF.

The J gene is TRBJ2-7, the V gene TRBV2; D perhaps matches TRBD1 (6 bases). Germline assignment: CDR1 SNHLY and CDR2 FYNNEI. The CDR3 length is 11 residues. V was trimmed by 7 bases and J by 5 bases, leaving 9 bases between them. DNA of the CDR3: TGTGCCAGCACCGGACAGAACGAGCAGTACTTC. As protein: CASTGQNEQYF.

This sequence joins TRBV5-1 and TRBJ2-1; maybe TRBD1 (5 bases). Germline CDR1 SGHRS, CDR2 YFSETQ. The CDR3 sequence is 15 residues long. The V gene lost 1 base and the J gene lost 1 base, with 9 bases spanning the gap. CDR3 coding DNA: TGCGCCAGCAGCTTGTCGGCAGGGTCCTACAATGAGCAGTTCTTC. It codes for CASSLSAGSYNEQFF.

V usage is TRBV28 and J usage is TRBJ1-3; D is perhaps TRBD1 (6 bases). The CDR3 consists of 13 residues. The ends were cut back, 9 bases at V and 3 bases at J, with 12 bases in the middle. Germline values: CDR1 MDHEN, CDR2 SYDVKM. The CDR3 here is CASGGGDGNTIYF. CDR3 nucleotides: TGTGCCAGTGGGGGGGGCGATGGAAACACCATATATTTT.

J is TRBJ2-1 and V is TRBV28; TRBD1 is a possible D gene (6 bases). Germline CDR1 reads MDHEN; CDR2 reads SYDVKM. Trimming took 2 bases from V and 4 from J, leaving 9 bases between them. This CDR3 comprises 14 residues. Here the CDR3 DNA reads TGTGCCAGCAGTTTAGGACAGCGATACAATGAGCAGTTCTTC. Translation gives CASSLGQRYNEQFF.

V gene TRBV7-3 combines with J gene TRBJ2-1; 14 nucleotides align to TRBD2. V trimming: 6 bases; J trimming: 9 bases; junction bases outside the gene matches: 7. The germline V gene has CDR1 SGHTA and CDR2 FQGTGA. This CDR3 comprises 15 residues. CDR3 sequence (DNA): TGTGCCAGCAGACCCGGGACTAGCGGGAGTAGTGAGCAGTTCTTC. Translated: CASRPGTSGSSEQFF.

This rearrangement joins TRBV6-1 to TRBJ2-2; D remains ambiguous. V lost 5 bases to trimming and J lost 8 bases, with 9 bases between them. The V gene's germline CDR1 is MNHNS and CDR2 SASEGT. The CDR3 has 12 amino acids. The CDR3 sequence: CASSQIAGELFF. The CDR3 nucleotides are TGTGCCAGCAGTCAAATTGCTGGGGAGCTGTTTTTT.

There are many counts of this clone. The same CDR3 can be traced to other DNA sequences in this sample. The chain has TRBV7-9 and TRBJ1-5; D gene uncertain. V lost 6 bases and J lost 2, with 11 bases in between. Germline lookup yields CDR1 SEHNR and CDR2 FQNEAQ (reference sequence). The CDR3 is made up of 14 amino acids. The CDR3 is CASSRGGGNQPQHF. The CDR3, as DNA: TGTGCCAGCAGTAGAGGTGGGGGCAATCAGCCCCAGCATTTT.

This clone was seen many times. The J gene is TRBJ1-2, the V gene TRBV30; tentatively, D is TRBD1 (6 bases). CDR3 length: 15 residues. V dropped 0 bases and J dropped 6 bases, with 17 bases sitting between them. Germline values: CDR1 GTSNPN, CDR2 SVGIG (reference sequence). CDR3 DNA: TGTGCCTGGAGTGTACCAAGGTCAGGGGCGGATGGCTACACCTTC. Its translation: CAWSVPRSGADGYTF.

The chain couples TRBV4-1 to TRBJ1-1, with D possibly being TRBD1 (5 bases). Trimming left V 3 bases short and J 3 bases short, with 14 bases between. Looked up from germline, CDR1 is MGHRA and CDR2 is YSYEKL. There are 15 residues in the CDR3. The CDR3 nucleotides are TGCGCCAGCAGCCATAATTACAGGACTCACACTGAAGCTTTCTTT. It encodes CASSHNYRTHTEAFF.

V is TRBV28 and J is TRBJ2-7; 8 bases fit TRBD1. The trim removed 5 bases at V and 4 bases at J, leaving 10 bases unmatched. CDR3 length equals 15 residues. CDR1 MDHEN and CDR2 SYDVKM come from the germline V gene. CDR3: CASSLRTGYLYEQYF. For the CDR3, the DNA is TGTGCCAGCAGTCTTCGGACAGGGTATCTATACGAGCAGTACTTC.

The chain carries TRBV27 and TRBJ1-5; D perhaps matches TRBD1 (5 bases). V lost 6 bases to trimming and J lost 7 bases, with 16 bases between them. The CDR3 runs 14 residues. Per the germline V gene, CDR1 is MNHEY and CDR2 is SMNVEV (reference sequence). The CDR3 coding sequence is TGTGCCAGCAGGGGGGGGTGGGGAGACCAGCCCCAGCATTTT. Its protein product is CASRGGWGDQPQHF.

V and J are TRBV11-3 and TRBJ2-7, with TRBD2 matching 10 bases. The CDR3 totals 16 residues. Germline-derived CDR1 and CDR2 are SGHNT and YENEEA. J was trimmed by 7 bases and V by 1 base; bases with no gene match: 10. CDR3 DNA: TGTGCCAGCAGCTTAGTAACAGCGGGAGGGCCGGAAGAGCAGTACTTC. Its translation is CASSLVTAGGPEEQYF.

The V gene is TRBV5-5, the J gene TRBJ2-2; perhaps TRBD1 as D (6 bases). Trimming took 3 bases from V and 6 from J, leaving 9 bases between them. The CDR3 totals 13 residues. The germline gives CDR1 SGHKS, CDR2 YYEKEE (reference sequence). CDR3 in amino acids: CASSSRGPGELFF. The CDR3 nucleotides are TGTGCCAGCAGCTCCAGGGGCCCCGGGGAGCTGTTTTTT.

V usage is TRBV19 and J usage is TRBJ2-7; no definite D call. V lost 3 bases and J lost 6, with 6 bases in between. Per germline, CDR1 LNHDA and CDR2 SQIVND (reference sequence). The CDR3 loop spans 11 amino acids. CDR3 DNA: TGTGCCAGTAGTATTAGGAGCGAGCAGTACTTC. This sequence encodes CASSIRSEQYF. Full variable domain (remainder filled in from reference TRBV19 and TRBJ2-7): DGGITQSPKYLFRKEGQNVTLSCEQNLNHDAMYWYRQDPGQGLRLIYYSQIVNDFQKGDIAEGYSVSREKKESFPLTVTSAQKNPTAFYLCASSIRSEQYFGPGTRLTVT.

The chain is built from TRBV7-9 and TRBJ1-2; 9 bases match TRBD1. Germline V gene sequence: CDR1 SEHNR, CDR2 FQNEAQ (reference sequence). Trimming cost V 7 bases and J 4 bases; bases outside gene matches: 7. The CDR3 covers 14 residues. The CDR3, as DNA: TGTGCCAGCACCTACACAGGGGGCCTCTATGGCTACACCTTC. Its protein product is CASTYTGGLYGYTF.

V usage is TRBV5-1 and J usage is TRBJ2-1, with 11 nucleotides matching TRBD2. Germline CDR1 SGHRS, CDR2 YFSETQ. After removal of 4 bases from V and 5 bases from J, the junction contained 8 bases not matched to a gene. This CDR3 has 16 amino acids. The CDR3 DNA is TGCGCCAGCAGCCCGACCGGGACTAGCGGTAACAATGAGCAGTTCTTC. It codes for CASSPTGTSGNNEQFF. Full variable domain (rest looked up from reference TRBV5-1 and TRBJ2-1): KAGVTQTPRYLIKTRGQQVTLSCSPISGHRSVSWYQQTPGQGLQFLFEYFSETQRNKGNFPGRFSGRQFSNSRSEMNVSTLELGDSALYLCASSPTGTSGNNEQFFGPGTRLTVL.

The rearrangement joins TRBV5-1 to TRBJ2-2; 9 nucleotides agree with TRBD2. Germline CDR1 reads SGHRS; CDR2 reads YFSETQ. CDR3 length equals 15 residues. Germline trimming cut 2 bases from V and 5 bases from J; bases unmatched to any gene: 4. The CDR3 reads CASSFIAGATGELFF. The CDR3 DNA sequence: TGCGCCAGCAGCTTTATAGCGGGGGCGACCGGGGAGCTGTTTTTT.

For this clone: With a much larger clone just one base away, this may be a read error. This sample includes further DNA sequences coding for the same CDR3. The V call is TRBV28, the J call TRBJ2-7; D may match TRBD1 or TRBD2 (5 bases each). Germline CDR1 reads MDHEN; CDR2 reads SYDVKM. The CDR3 spans 14 residues. Trimming removed 6 bases at V and 2 bases at J, with 14 bases between. The CDR3 region has the DNA TGTGCCAGCAGCCTAGGGACCTTACCCTACGAGCAGTACTTC. It yields the protein CASSLGTLPYEQYF.

The chain employs TRBV5-4 and TRBJ2-2; D remains unclear. Germline lookup yields CDR1 SGHNT and CDR2 YYREEE (reference sequence). V lost 0 bases and J lost 4, with 4 bases in between. The CDR3 sequence is 13 residues long. The CDR3 loop reads CASSLGPTGELFF. The CDR3 DNA reads TGTGCCAGCAGCTTGGGACCCACCGGGGAGCTGTTTTTT.

In this sample, this clone turned up once. This chain connects TRBV11-1 to TRBJ2-5; D perhaps matches TRBD2 (6 bases). The ends were cut back, 1 base at V and 5 bases at J, with 17 bases in the middle. In germline, CDR1 is SGHAT, CDR2 FQDESV (reference sequence). The CDR3 is 16 residues long. CDR3 residues: CASSLGVTGVGETQYF. For the CDR3, the DNA is TGTGCCAGCAGCTTAGGCGTTACGGGAGTGGGGGAGACCCAGTACTTC.

This clone has a handful of counts. This chain links TRBV19 with TRBJ2-1; 15 nucleotides align to TRBD2. CDR1 and CDR2 (germline): LNHDA, SQIVND (reference sequence). The CDR3 extends over 18 amino acids. The V gene end was trimmed by 2 bases and the J gene end by 9 bases; junction bases not matched to a gene: 11. This chain's CDR3 is CASSITGLAGGTSGEQFF. CDR3 bases: TGTGCCAGTAGTATAACTGGACTAGCGGGAGGGACCTCCGGTGAGCAGTTCTTC.